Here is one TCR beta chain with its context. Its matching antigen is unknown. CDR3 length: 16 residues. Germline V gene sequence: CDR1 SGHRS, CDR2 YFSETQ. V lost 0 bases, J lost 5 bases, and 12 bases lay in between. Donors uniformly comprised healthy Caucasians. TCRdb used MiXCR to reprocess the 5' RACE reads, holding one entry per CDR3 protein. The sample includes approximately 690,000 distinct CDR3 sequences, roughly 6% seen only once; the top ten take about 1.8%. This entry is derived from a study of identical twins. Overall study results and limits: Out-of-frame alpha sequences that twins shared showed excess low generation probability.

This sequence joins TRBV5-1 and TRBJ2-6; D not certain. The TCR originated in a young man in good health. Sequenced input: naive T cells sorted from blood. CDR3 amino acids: CASSLGTSRRANVLTF. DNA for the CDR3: TGCGCCAGCAGCTTGGGAACCTCTCGTAGGGCCAACGTCCTGACTTTC.